The text below deals with one T cell receptor (beta chain). Its antigen is undetermined. In TCRdb, the RT-PCR reads were re-called with MiXCR into one record per CDR3 protein. The sample records approximately 310,000 distinct CDR3 sequences, roughly a fifth being singletons. The data belong to a study of response to subunit inactivated influenza vaccine. Study results and caveats: T cells newly recruited by each seasonal influenza vaccination are few, the authors suggested.

The CDR3 totals 12 residues. The germline V gene has CDR1 SGHAT and CDR2 FQNNGV. With 5 bases removed from V and 8 bases from J, the gap between germline ends came to 10 bases. The sequencing used PBMCs from blood, collected less than 22 months after vaccination. This receptor was obtained from a man aged 50 to 69 who received an inactivated influenza vaccine. J is TRBJ2-1 and V is TRBV11-2; perhaps TRBD1 as D (5 bases). The CDR3 DNA reads TGTGCCAGCAGCCGCAGGGTGGATGAGCAGTTCTTC. This codes for CASSRRVDEQFF.